The rows below give T cell receptor beta chains drawn from one sample of a study of CD8 T cells in Susac syndrome. TCRdb fed the immunoSEQ multiplex PCR reads into MiXCR, producing one record per CDR3 protein. The table lists about 290,000 distinct CDR3 sequences, roughly 85% of them singletons. Sequencing was done on a sample of CD8+ T cells from PBMCs. All receptors come from a human donor with multiple sclerosis. Each CDR3 is given with its conserved first and last residue. D genes are given only for firm matches. Clone size is not always given. Where it is, it says once, few, many or a class for expanded clones.

V gene,clone size,J gene,D gene,CDR3 DNA,CDR3 protein
TRBV7-9,.,TRBJ2-7,TRBD2,TGTGCCAGCAGCTCCGGACTAGCGGGGGGCCACGAGCAGTACTTC,CASSSGLAGGHEQYF
TRBV7-9,.,TRBJ2-7,.,TGTGCCAGCAGCGTAGGTGGGGGGGCAACGTACGAGCAGTACTTC,CASSVGGGATYEQYF
TRBV12-3/TRBV12-4,.,TRBJ2-5,.,TGTGCCAGCAGCCATGATATCGGGCAGGGAGAGACCCAGTACTTC,CASSHDIGQGETQYF
TRBV28,.,TRBJ1-1,.,TGTGCCAGCAGACTTAAGGGGGGGCGAGGCACTGAAGCTTTCTTT,CASRLKGGRGTEAFF
TRBV5-6,.,TRBJ2-2,TRBD1,TGTGCCAGCAGCTTACAGGGGGCACGGGGCACCGGGGAGCTGTTTTTT,CASSLQGARGTGELFF
TRBV12-3/TRBV12-4,.,TRBJ1-2,TRBD1,TGTGCCAGCAGTTTTCTTCAGGGGGCCGGTGGCTACACCTTC,CASSFLQGAGGYTF
TRBV4-3,.,TRBJ2-7,TRBD2,TGCGCCAGCAGCCCGGGACTAGCGGGCTCCTACGAGCAGTACTTC,CASSPGLAGSYEQYF
TRBV14,.,TRBJ2-7,.,TGTGCCAGCAGCCAAGTTATCAGCTCCTACGAGCAGTACTTC,CASSQVISSYEQYF
TRBV30,.,TRBJ2-7,.,TGTGCCTGGAGGACGGCTACCTACGAGCAGTACTTC,CAWRTATYEQYF
TRBV12-3/TRBV12-4,.,TRBJ2-3,.,TGTGCCAGCAGGACAGATAGTAGAGCCTTCACAGATACGCAGTATTTT,CASRTDSRAFTDTQYF
TRBV6-5,.,TRBJ2-3,.,TGTGCCAGCAGTTACTCGAAAGCGGAGGGGGCAGATACGCAGTATTTT,CASSYSKAEGADTQYF
TRBV11-1,few,TRBJ2-1,.,TGTGCCAGCAGCCCTACGGACAGATTCTACAATGAGCAGTTCTTC,CASSPTDRFYNEQFF
TRBV6-5,.,TRBJ2-7,.,TGTGCCAGCAGTTATTCTCTCTTTGCGGAACAAGGGGAGCAGTACTTC,CASSYSLFAEQGEQYF
TRBV27,.,TRBJ1-1,TRBD1,TGTGCCAGCAGTGGGCGGACAGGGCTCTTGAACACTGAAGCTTTCTTT,CASSGRTGLLNTEAFF
TRBV10-3,once,TRBJ1-1,.,TGTGCCATCAGTGAGCCCACGGGGGGCATGAACACTGAAGCTTTCTTT,CAISEPTGGMNTEAFF
TRBV7-3,few,TRBJ1-5,TRBD1,TGTGCCAGCAGCCCCTGGGGACAGGGTAATCAGCCCCAGCATTTT,CASSPWGQGNQPQHF
TRBV6-2/TRBV6-3,few,TRBJ2-7,.,TGTGCCAGCCATGACTTCCTCGACGAGCAGTACTTC,CASHDFLDEQYF
TRBV25-1,.,TRBJ2-5,.,TGTGCCAGCCTATCTGGGACCCAGTACTTC,CASLSGTQYF
TRBV11-2,few,TRBJ2-7,.,TGTGCCAGCAGCTTATCGGACTACGAGCAGTACTTC,CASSLSDYEQYF
TRBV29-1,.,TRBJ2-3,TRBD2,TGCAGCGCGAGGGGGTGGCCTAGCGGGAGAAGCGCAGATACGCAGTATTTT,CSARGWPSGRSADTQYF
TRBV30,once,TRBJ2-7,TRBD2,TGTGCCTGGAGTCCCGGGACTAGCGGGAGAAGAAGTTGGTACGAGCAGTACTTC,CAWSPGTSGRRSWYEQYF
TRBV7-8,.,TRBJ1-2,.,TGTGCCAGCAGCGGTCGGGCGGGGCTCGCGGATGGCTACACCTTC,CASSGRAGLADGYTF
TRBV6-2/TRBV6-3,.,TRBJ1-2,TRBD1,TGTGCCAGCACCAGGGGACAGGATAACTATGGCTACACCTTC,CASTRGQDNYGYTF
TRBV11-2,few,TRBJ1-4,.,TGTGCCAGCAGCCCCGTCCGGATTAATGAAAAACTGTTTTTT,CASSPVRINEKLFF
TRBV5-1,.,TRBJ2-7,.,TGCGCCAGCAGCTTTCACAATGTCCCCTACGAGCAGTACTTC,CASSFHNVPYEQYF
TRBV4-2,.,TRBJ2-1,TRBD2,TGTGCCAGCAGCCAAACTAGCGCCTACAATGAGCAGTTCTTC,CASSQTSAYNEQFF
TRBV7-9,.,TRBJ1-5,.,TGTGCCAGCAGCACGGGACTTAGCAATCAGCCCCAGCATTTT,CASSTGLSNQPQHF
TRBV21-1,.,TRBJ2-5,.,TGTGCCAGCAGTCAAGGGGCCAGCGGGACGCCTCTCCAAGAGACCCAGTACTTC,CASSQGASGTPLQETQYF
TRBV27,.,TRBJ2-1,TRBD2,TGTGCCAGCGCGCCGGGACTAGCGAACAATGAGCAGTTCTTC,CASAPGLANNEQFF
TRBV20-1,.,TRBJ2-7,TRBD1,TGCAGTGCTAGAGCCACAGGGGGGACCTACGAGCAGTACTTC,CSARATGGTYEQYF
TRBV12-3/TRBV12-4,.,TRBJ2-1,TRBD2,TGTGCCAGCAGTTTAGGTCCACCGGGAGGGCTCAATGAGCAGTTCTTC,CASSLGPPGGLNEQFF
TRBV27,few,TRBJ2-1,TRBD2,TGTGCCAGCAGTTTAGGGACGGGAGGGTACAATGAGCAGTTCTTC,CASSLGTGGYNEQFF
TRBV27,.,TRBJ2-5,.,TGTGCCAGCAGTCAGGACACCAGAGGGGAGACCCAGTACTTC,CASSQDTRGETQYF
TRBV28,.,TRBJ2-2,.,TGTGCCAGCAGATGGGAGACAAGGCGTACCGGGGAGCTGTTTTTT,CASRWETRRTGELFF
TRBV19,.,TRBJ2-1,.,TGTGCCAGTGCTCGGGCCCACTACAATGAGCAGTTCTTC,CASARAHYNEQFF
TRBV5-4,few,TRBJ2-7,.,TGTGCCAGCAGCTTCTGGAGGCGGAACTCCTACGAGCAGTACTTC,CASSFWRRNSYEQYF
TRBV4-1,.,TRBJ2-1,TRBD2,TGCGCCAGCAGCCCAAGATTCGTTAGCGGGAGGGCCAATGATGAGCAGTTCTTC,CASSPRFVSGRANDEQFF
TRBV19,once,TRBJ2-1,TRBD1,TGTGCCAGTAGTACGAGACAGGGATACAATGAGCAGTTCTTC,CASSTRQGYNEQFF
TRBV6-2/TRBV6-3,.,TRBJ2-1,TRBD2,TGTGCCAGCTGCCTAGCGGGCCCTTCCTACAATGAGCAGTTCTTC,CASCLAGPSYNEQFF
TRBV4-2,.,TRBJ2-3,.,TGTGCCAGCAGCCAAGAGGAAGCGCTTGACACAGATACGCAGTATTTT,CASSQEEALDTDTQYF
TRBV28,.,TRBJ2-5,TRBD2,TGTGCCAGCAGTTTTCTTAGCGGGAGACAGGAAGAGACCCAGTACTTC,CASSFLSGRQEETQYF
TRBV12-3/TRBV12-4,.,TRBJ1-1,.,TGTGCCAGCGGCCCAAACACTGAAGCTTTCTTT,CASGPNTEAFF
TRBV7-6,.,TRBJ2-7,.,TGTGCCAGCAGCATTTATAGGACCTCCGAGCAGTACTTC,CASSIYRTSEQYF
TRBV30,.,TRBJ1-3,.,TGTGCCTGGAGTGTTCCGGGTTTGGTGGGAAACACCATATATTTT,CAWSVPGLVGNTIYF
TRBV18,.,TRBJ2-7,.,TGTGCCAGCTCACCCGAGGCAGAATCCGGCGAGCAGTACTTC,CASSPEAESGEQYF
TRBV4-3,.,TRBJ2-5,.,TGCGCCAGCAGCCACATTTGGAGGGCCCAAGAGACCCAGTACTTC,CASSHIWRAQETQYF
TRBV15,.,TRBJ1-5,TRBD1,TGTGCCACCAGCGGCACAAGGACAGGGAGGAGCAATCAGCCCCAGCATTTT,CATSGTRTGRSNQPQHF
TRBV7-2,.,TRBJ2-1,.,TGTGCCAGCAGCTTAGACCAGTACAATGAGCAGTTCTTC,CASSLDQYNEQFF
TRBV12-3/TRBV12-4,.,TRBJ2-1,TRBD1,TGTGCCAGCAGTCCTACAGGGGGCCCCAACAATGAGCAGTTCTTC,CASSPTGGPNNEQFF
TRBV7-6,.,TRBJ2-1,TRBD1,TGTGCCAGCAGCTTGGACAGGGGGCTCGATGAGCAGTTCTTC,CASSLDRGLDEQFF
TRBV11-2,.,TRBJ2-2,TRBD1,TGTGCCAGCAGCTTAGTTTTGGGACAGCTGAACACCGGGGAGCTGTTTTTT,CASSLVLGQLNTGELFF
TRBV12-3/TRBV12-4,few,TRBJ1-3,.,TGTGCCAGCAGTTTGCCAGGGAGTGGAAACACCATATATTTT,CASSLPGSGNTIYF